Detailed here is one T cell receptor beta chain. What it binds is not known. V was shortened by 3 bases and J by 2 bases, with 13 bases between the two germline ends. The CDR3 is made up of 16 amino acids. Germline CDR1 and CDR2: MNHEY and SMNVEV (reference sequence). This sample was included in a study of cytomegalovirus exposure and HLA in healthy donors. Researchers ran the PCR with 60 Vbeta and 13 Jbeta primers. Sequencing used immunoSEQ multiplex PCR; TCRdb keeps in-frame clones, though not all of them. The sample records roughly 180,000 clones, less than 80% being singletons. Findings of the study overall: Association of 17,000 or so TCR beta sequences with HLA alleles was found at 0.05 false discovery rate in a later analysis. Altogether, 150 to 200 TCR beta chains were recorded as cytomegalovirus-associated.

J is TRBJ2-2 and V is TRBV27; D is possibly TRBD1 (6 bases). This clonotype was obtained from a man between 18 and 29 years old in good health and CMV-seronegative. The sequenced sample was PBMCs. CDR3 amino acids: CASSLVGDTNTGELFF. CDR3 nucleotide sequence: TGTGCCAGCAGTTTGGTTGGGGACACTAACACCGGGGAGCTGTTTTTT.